The 15 T cell receptor beta chains in this list originate from one sample, sequenced in a study of blood T cell repertoires in COVID-19. Clones were sequenced by immunoSEQ multiplex PCR, and TCRdb holds only the in-frame ones, with some missing. The sample includes hundreds of thousands of clones, around 89% of them seen just once. Sequencing was done on a sample of peripheral blood. Source of these receptors: a woman in her twenties or thirties with COVID-19, enrolled during active disease.

The chain couples TRBV30 to TRBJ2-6, with 8 bases aligning to TRBD1. Germline-derived CDR1 and CDR2 are GTSNPN and SVGIG (reference sequence). V shed 6 bases, J shed 0 bases, and the junction held 7 bases outside the gene matches. The length of the CDR3 is 16 residues. The DNA for the CDR3 is TGTGCCTGCGCCGGGACAGGCCACTCTGGGGCCAACGTCCTGACTTTC. It is translated as CACAGTGHSGANVLTF.

This rearrangement joins TRBV28 to TRBJ2-2, with TRBD1 identical over 8 bases. The CDR3 is 18 residues long. With V trimmed by 8 bases and J by 0 bases, 14 bases remained unmatched. CDR1 MDHEN and CDR2 SYDVKM come from the germline V gene. The CDR3 protein is CASGPAGGSYANTGELFF. The CDR3 nucleotides are TGTGCCAGCGGGCCGGCAGGGGGCTCTTACGCGAACACCGGGGAGCTGTTTTTT.

V and J are TRBV5-4 and TRBJ1-2, with D possibly being TRBD1 (5 bases). Trimming left V 0 bases short and J 10 bases short, with 13 bases between. The CDR3 runs 13 residues. Looked up from germline, CDR1 is SGHNT and CDR2 is YYREEE (reference sequence). The CDR3 bases are TGTGCCAGCAGCTTGGTGTCCCAACAGGCCTACACCTTC. Residues: CASSLVSQQAYTF.

This chain connects TRBV9 to TRBJ2-1, with 10 nucleotides matching TRBD2. Germline values: CDR1 SGDLS, CDR2 YYNGEE. This CDR3 has 22 residues. V gave up 0 bases and J gave up 1 base; unmatched junction bases: 19. The CDR3 region is CASSVVPGLLAGILSSYNEQFF. CDR3 nucleotide sequence: TGTGCCAGCAGCGTAGTTCCAGGGTTACTAGCGGGGATCCTAAGTTCCTACAATGAGCAGTTCTTC.

On this clone: Other DNA variants within this sample encode the same CDR3. The J gene is TRBJ1-5, the V gene TRBV10-3; the match to TRBD1 covers 9 bases. The CDR3 has 13 amino acids. Germline V CDR1 and CDR2: ENHRY, SYGVKD. V was pared by 8 bases and J by 5 bases, with 4 bases of the junction left unmatched. The CDR3 DNA is TGTGCCATCCGGGACAGGGAAGATCAGCCCCAGCATTTT. Protein product: CAIRDREDQPQHF.

The genes are TRBV11-2 and TRBJ2-4, with 12 nucleotides matching TRBD2. The CDR3 is 15 amino acids. J gave up 8 bases and V 5 bases, and 7 bases lay outside the gene matches. The germline V gene encodes CDR1 SGHAT and CDR2 FQNNGV. This chain's CDR3 is CASSITSGRTYIQYF. The DNA of the CDR3 is TGTGCCAGCAGCATTACTAGCGGGAGGACGTACATTCAGTACTTC.

The chain is built from TRBV4-1 and TRBJ2-1, with TRBD1 as a possible D gene (5 bases). V gave up 0 bases and J gave up 5 bases, with 14 bases separating them. The CDR3 is 16 amino acids. The germline V gene encodes CDR1 MGHRA and CDR2 YSYEKL. The CDR3 reads CASSQDWGGVHNEQFF. CDR3 DNA sequence: TGCGCCAGCAGCCAAGATTGGGGCGGCGTCCACAATGAGCAGTTCTTC.

The J gene is TRBJ2-2, the V gene TRBV7-2; possible D gene TRBD1, 6 bases. The CDR3 runs 15 residues. Germline values: CDR1 SGHTA, CDR2 FQGNSA. With 6 bases removed from V and 0 bases from J, the gap between germline ends came to 11 bases. The CDR3 coding sequence is TGTGCCAGCAGTTATGGACAGACGAACACCGGGGAGCTGTTTTTT. Translation gives CASSYGQTNTGELFF.

The rearrangement uses TRBV11-3 and TRBJ1-6, with 7 positions matching TRBD1. Germline-derived CDR1 and CDR2 are SGHNT and YENEEA. The CDR3 runs 14 residues. Trimming cost V 5 bases and J 7 bases; bases outside gene matches: 5. The DNA for the CDR3 is TGTGCCAGCAGCCGGGGGACAGTGAATTCACCCCTCCACTTT. Residues: CASSRGTVNSPLHF.

The V gene is TRBV21-1, the J gene TRBJ2-1; the D call TRBD2 from the table was never checked on the DNA. TRBV21-1 is designated a pseudogene. The CDR3 spans 21 residues. CDR3 sequence (DNA): TGTGCCAGCAGCAAAGCCCCCTGGCGGGGTTTCCGCGGGAGTGCTAGCAATGAGCAGTTCTTC. Translating gives CASSKAPWRGFRGSASNEQFF.

DNA for the CDR3: TGTGCCAGCAGTGGAGGGCGGGAATTTACCTATGGCTACACCTTC. It encodes CASSGGREFTYGYTF. The V call is TRBV2, the J call TRBJ1-2; D is ambiguous. In germline, CDR1 is SNHLY, CDR2 FYNNEI. With 4 bases removed from V and 4 bases from J, the gap between germline ends came to 16 bases. The CDR3 covers 15 residues.

In regard to this clone: Other DNA sequences within the sample encode an identical CDR3. V gene TRBV27 combines with J gene TRBJ2-3; unclear D gene. Germline CDR1 MNHEY, CDR2 SMNVEV (reference sequence). The CDR3 is made up of 13 amino acids. V lost 0 bases and J 3 bases, leaving 4 bases between the germline ends. The CDR3 region is CASSLSRTDTQYF. The DNA of the CDR3 is TGTGCCAGCAGTTTATCGCGGACAGATACGCAGTATTTT.

The V call is TRBV3-1 (or the pseudogene TRBV3-2), the J call TRBJ1-2; no definite D call. CDR3 length: 14 amino acids. Between the trimmed V and J ends, which lost 5 bases and 3 bases, there was a span of 13 bases. Germline V lookup: CDR1 LGHDT, CDR2 YNNKEL (reference sequence). CDR3 nucleotides: TGTGCCAGCAGCAGCATTCAGGCTCACTATGGCTACACCTTC. Residues: CASSSIQAHYGYTF.

The rearrangement joins TRBV7-9 to TRBJ1-1; D gene unclear. There are 17 residues in the CDR3. Germline V gene lookup returns CDR1 SEHNR and CDR2 FQNEAQ (reference sequence). With 1 base removed from V and 0 bases from J, the gap between germline ends came to 15 bases. DNA for the CDR3: TGTGCCAGCAGCTTAGGATCCGGCAGGTTTTTGAACACTGAAGCTTTCTTT. Its protein product is CASSLGSGRFLNTEAFF.

This clone was seen once. The DNA of the CDR3 is TGTGCCAGCAGTTTAGATGGGACAGACTATTATGGCTACACCTTC. Its translation is CASSLDGTDYYGYTF. The chain carries TRBV28 and TRBJ1-2, with 7 bases lining up with TRBD1. Trimming took 2 bases from V and 5 from J; bases not matched to a gene: 8. The germline V gene encodes CDR1 MDHEN and CDR2 SYDVKM. This CDR3 comprises 15 residues.